This is a list of T cell receptor beta chains from one sample in a study of blood T cell repertoires in COVID-19. The protocol was immunoSEQ multiplex PCR, while the TCRdb copy is restricted to in-frame clones and leaves out a portion. Of about 350,000 clones listed, 75% to 90% are singletons. Material: peripheral blood. The source of these receptors is a woman between 50 and 59 years old with COVID-19, enrolled during active disease. Each CDR3 is given with its conserved first and last residue. Each record gives: CDR3 length, V gene, J gene, CDR3 protein.

12	TRBV29-1	TRBJ2-7	CSVTGVGYEQYF
17	TRBV6-2/TRBV6-3	TRBJ2-1	CASSYGTSGLLYNEQFF
11	TRBV20-1	TRBJ1-1	CSASEATEAFF
14	TRBV30	TRBJ1-6	CAWTPDRGVSPLHF
12	TRBV19	TRBJ1-2	CASNAANYGYTF
12	TRBV5-4	TRBJ2-5	CASSRVAETQYF
16	TRBV6-4	TRBJ2-2	CASSDSTGVNTGELFF
16	TRBV27	TRBJ2-2	CASSFTSERGTGELFF
19	TRBV5-8	TRBJ1-5	CASSLAQEELNPHNQPQHF
19	TRBV11-2	TRBJ2-1	CASSSDRWESIAPNNEQFF
14	TRBV6-6	TRBJ1-5	CASSYNRDVEPQHF
15	TRBV24-1	TRBJ2-2	CATSDSTFPSGELFF
15	TRBV27	TRBJ2-7	CASSPPGLAGYEQYF
20	TRBV23-1	TRBJ1-3	CASSQTNRDSGTSPGNTIYF
14	TRBV2	TRBJ1-5	CASSEARGSEPQHF
14	TRBV9	TRBJ1-4	CASSAMTPGGGLFF
14	TRBV4-1	TRBJ1-2	CASSQVEGSRGYTF
13	TRBV7-9	TRBJ1-2	CASRLTVTSGYTF
14	TRBV5-6	TRBJ1-2	CASTPQGGGYGYTF
16	TRBV19	TRBJ2-7	CASSFLGQGVPYEQYF
16	TRBV19	TRBJ2-7	CASSIGDAGFFHEQYF
18	TRBV13	TRBJ2-7	CASSLGRPQAGGSYEQYF
12	TRBV5-6	TRBJ2-7	CASSLYSYEQYF
13	TRBV20-1	TRBJ2-7	CSASGTRVYEQYF
18	TRBV7-2	TRBJ2-3	CASSLAGMWTSSTDTQYF
12	TRBV6-5	TRBJ2-7	CATARQVHEQYF
17	TRBV4-1	TRBJ1-5	CASSHEGTGSFNQPQHF
16	TRBV2	TRBJ2-1	CASSDVRGSSYNEQFF
13	TRBV3-1/TRBV3-2	TRBJ2-7	CASSNRAVHEQYF
14	TRBV19	TRBJ2-5	CASSRLAGGETQYF
14	TRBV5-8	TRBJ1-2	CASRFDTVDYGYTF
19	TRBV7-2	TRBJ2-3	CASSPSPGVAGGGTDTQYF
16	TRBV15	TRBJ1-3	CATRVGTGFSGNTIYF
14	TRBV7-8	TRBJ1-2	CASSRTQGDYGYTF
16	TRBV5-1	TRBJ2-3	CASSLAGTGSTDTQYF
15	TRBV5-4	TRBJ1-2	CASSLGGQGAGGYTF
15	TRBV3-1/TRBV3-2	TRBJ2-1	CASSPGATGYNEQFF
14	TRBV2	TRBJ2-7	CASKMRVNEYEQYF
17	TRBV29-1	TRBJ1-2	CSVETEAVRRTNYGYTF
14	TRBV7-7	TRBJ2-5	CASSLGAGRETQYF
16	TRBV10-3	TRBJ1-1	CAISGGRDRGGTEAFF
17	TRBV15	TRBJ2-1	CATSRDQLAGDLEGKFF
15	TRBV4-1	TRBJ1-5	CASSRVPGPNQPQHF
12	TRBV6-5	TRBJ2-7	CASSRDRGEQYF
14	TRBV2	TRBJ1-5	CASSGGEGNQPQHF
14	TRBV6-2/TRBV6-3	TRBJ1-1	CASSYVLIRYEAFF
15	TRBV30	TRBJ1-3	CAWSKSESSGNTIYF
15	TRBV10-3	TRBJ1-5	CAISELGTQNQPQHF
12	TRBV9	TRBJ2-1	CASSVAWGAKFF